Following are 24 T cell receptor beta chains from one sample sequenced in a study of graft-versus-host responses after intestinal transplantation. Sequenced by immunoSEQ multiplex PCR; TCRdb stores in-frame clones only, minus some. The table has almost 55,000 clones, roughly 89% seen once; the top ten hold over 4.5%. Sequences were derived from PBMCs, sampled roughly 660 days after intestinal transplant. These receptors were taken from a human patient who received an intestinal transplant, so some T cells may come from the graft donor.

This chain uses TRBV30 with TRBJ1-2; 10 nucleotides match TRBD1. J lost 5 bases, V lost 1 base, and 7 bases had no gene match. Per the germline V gene, CDR1 is GTSNPN and CDR2 is SVGIG (reference sequence). This CDR3 is built from 15 residues. The CDR3 reads CAWSDGTGVEYGYTF. DNA for the CDR3: TGTGCCTGGAGTGACGGGACAGGGGTTGAATATGGCTACACCTTC. Variable domain in full (rest from reference TRBV30 and TRBJ1-2): SQTIHQWPATLVQPVGSPLSLECTVEGTSNPNLYWYRQAAGRGLQLLFYSVGIGQISSEVPQNLSASRPQDRQFILSSKKLLLSDSGFYLCAWSDGTGVEYGYTFGSGTRLTVV.

The V gene is TRBV19, the J gene TRBJ1-1, with D hard to call. Germline V gives CDR1 LNHDA, CDR2 SQIVND (reference sequence). The V end lost 3 bases, the J end lost 4 bases, and 9 bases lay between the germline ends. This CDR3 contains 13 residues. The CDR3 loop is CASSIPGTTEAFF. In nucleotides, the CDR3 is TGTGCCAGTAGTATTCCGGGAACCACTGAAGCTTTCTTT. Variable domain in full (rest from reference TRBV19 and TRBJ1-1): DGGITQSPKYLFRKEGQNVTLSCEQNLNHDAMYWYRQDPGQGLRLIYYSQIVNDFQKGDIAEGYSVSREKKESFPLTVTSAQKNPTAFYLCASSIPGTTEAFFGQGTRLTVV.

This chain uses TRBV5-1 with TRBJ2-1; D is tentatively TRBD1 or TRBD2 (5 bases each). Germline lookup yields CDR1 SGHRS and CDR2 YFSETQ. CDR3 length equals 16 residues. V lost 0 bases to trimming and J lost 4 bases, with 14 bases between them. This chain's CDR3 is CASSLALVGAYNEQFF. The CDR3 region has the DNA TGCGCCAGCAGCTTGGCCTTAGTCGGGGCATACAATGAGCAGTTCTTC.

The chain uses TRBV6-1 and TRBJ1-6, with 12 positions matching TRBD1. Germline-derived CDR1 and CDR2 are MNHNS and SASEGT. This CDR3 has 18 amino acids. Trimming removed 1 base from V and 8 bases from J; junction bases left unmatched: 9. Here the CDR3 DNA reads TGTGCCAGCAGTGAAGGTGGGACAGGGGGCTGGGGGTATTCACCCCTCCACTTT. This translates into CASSEGGTGGWGYSPLHF.

The V call is TRBV14, the J call TRBJ1-1, with 7 bases fitting TRBD1. The junction had 6 bases not matched to a gene; V was cut back by 4 bases and J by 1 base. The CDR3 loop spans 15 amino acids. CDR1 is SGHDN and CDR2 is FVKESK in the germline V gene. The CDR3 protein is CASSPRTGRNTEAFF. CDR3 sequence (DNA): TGTGCCAGCAGCCCGCGGACAGGCCGGAACACTGAAGCTTTCTTT.

CDR3 in amino acids: CASSLALKAGYTF. CDR3 nucleotides: TGTGCCAGCAGCTTAGCGCTCAAGGCTGGCTACACCTTC. This chain connects TRBV7-8 to TRBJ1-2; the D is unclear. The V gene's germline CDR1 is SGHVS and CDR2 FQNEAQ. The V and J ends lost 0 bases and 7 bases respectively, with 9 bases between them. The CDR3 has 13 residues.

The CDR3 is CASRSYSSYEQYF. CDR3 coding DNA: TGCGCCAGCCGGAGTTACTCCTCCTACGAGCAGTACTTC. V gene TRBV10-2 combines with J gene TRBJ2-7; D gene uncertain. CDR3 size: 13 residues. Trimming removed 8 bases at V and 0 bases at J, with 11 bases between. CDR1 and CDR2 from the germline V gene are WSHSY and SAAADI.

This clone was counted a single time. The rearrangement uses TRBV4-1 and TRBJ2-5; 9 positions agree with TRBD1. Trimming removed 2 bases from V and 1 base from J; junction bases left unmatched: 2. CDR3 length: 15 residues. Germline values: CDR1 MGHRA, CDR2 YSYEKL. The CDR3 DNA follows: TGCGCCAGCAGCCAACAACAGGGGGCCCAAGAGACCCAGTACTTC. Its translation: CASSQQQGAQETQYF.

The chain couples TRBV10-1 to TRBJ2-5; D not resolved. Trimming stripped 5 bases from V and 0 bases from J, with 10 bases between. Germline V gives CDR1 WNHNN, CDR2 SYGVQD (reference sequence). The CDR3 totals 14 residues. For the CDR3, the DNA is TGCGCCAGCAGTTCTGCGGAGAACCAAGAGACCCAGTACTTC. Its translation: CASSSAENQETQYF.

The rearrangement joins TRBV4-2 to TRBJ1-2; tentative D call: TRBD1 (6 bases). CDR3 length equals 15 residues. Germline V gives CDR1 LGHNA, CDR2 YNFKEQ. V was cut by 1 base and J by 5 bases, with 14 bases left in between. The CDR3 coding sequence is TGTGCCAGCAGCCAAGGGGACAATCAGCATTATGGCTACACCTTC. Its translation is CASSQGDNQHYGYTF.

The chain couples TRBV5-1 to TRBJ2-5, with 9 bases identical to TRBD1. The CDR3 contains 11 residues. V trimming: 4 bases; J trimming: 14 bases; junction bases outside the gene matches: 6. Germline CDR1 reads SGHRS; CDR2 reads YFSETQ. The CDR3 DNA reads TGCGCCAGCAGCCGGGGGACAGGGATTTACTTC. Translation: CASSRGTGIYF.

The gene calls are TRBV7-9 and TRBJ2-3; a weak D match, TRBD1 (6 bases). The ends were cut back, 4 bases at V and 5 bases at J, with 13 bases in the middle. The CDR3 consists of 14 residues. From germline, CDR1 is SEHNR and CDR2 FQNEAQ (reference sequence). Written as DNA, the CDR3 is TGTGCCAGCAGCTACAGGGCTTTGGAAGATACGCAGTATTTT. As protein: CASSYRALEDTQYF. Full variable domain (remainder filled in from reference TRBV7-9 and TRBJ2-3): DTGVSQNPRHKITKRGQNVTFRCDPISEHNRLYWYRQTLGQGPEFLTYFQNEAQLEKSRLLSDRFSAERPKGSFSTLEIQRTEQGDSAMYLCASSYRALEDTQYFGPGTRLTVL.

Comment on this clone: One end of the junction does not line up with germline, which may come from a read error. V usage is TRBV13 and J usage is TRBJ2-5; 8 nucleotides line up with TRBD2. The length of the CDR3 is 12 residues. In germline, CDR1 is PRHDT, CDR2 FYEKMQ (reference sequence). The CDR3 reads CASSLDPGLVNF. The CDR3 nucleotides are TGTGCCAGCAGCTTAGATCCGGGACTAGTGAACTTC.

The chain uses TRBV5-8 and TRBJ1-5; D gene unclear. CDR3 size: 14 residues. CDR1 is SGHTS and CDR2 is YDEGEE in the germline V gene. Trimming left V 4 bases short and J 8 bases short, with 16 bases between. The CDR3 sequence: CASSATPNGEPQHF. The CDR3 nucleotides are TGTGCCAGCAGCGCAACACCAAACGGCGAGCCCCAGCATTTT.

V usage is TRBV18 and J usage is TRBJ1-1, with D tentatively TRBD1 (5 bases). The CDR3 runs 12 residues. V was pared by 2 bases and J by 6 bases, with 7 bases between. Germline CDR1 is KGHSH and CDR2 is LQKENI. CDR3 nucleotides: TGTGCCAGCTCACCAGGACATGCTGAAGCTTTCTTT. This encodes CASSPGHAEAFF.

The chain recombines TRBV6-1 with TRBJ1-1; D gene unclear. Germline CDR1 reads MNHNS; CDR2 reads SASEGT. Deletions cut 7 bases from V and 1 base from J, with 10 bases between. The CDR3 is made up of 13 amino acids. The chain's CDR3 is CASTRLRNTEAFF. The CDR3 DNA follows: TGTGCCAGCACTCGACTGCGGAACACTGAAGCTTTCTTT.

The chain uses TRBV4-2 and TRBJ1-3; 8 positions match TRBD1. The J segment lost 3 bases and the V segment lost 1 base, leaving 14 bases of the junction unmatched. This CDR3 is built from 19 residues. The germline gives CDR1 LGHNA, CDR2 YNFKEQ. Here the CDR3 DNA reads TGTGCCAGCAGCCAAGTAACCCAGGGGGCGATAGGGCTTGGAAACACCATATATTTT. This encodes CASSQVTQGAIGLGNTIYF.

The chain carries TRBV7-9 and TRBJ1-3; the D is unclear. V was pared by 5 bases and J by 3 bases, with 11 bases between. CDR1 SEHNR and CDR2 FQNEAQ come from the germline V gene (reference sequence). The length of the CDR3 is 14 residues. The CDR3 here is CASSPPISGNTIYF. The CDR3 region has the DNA TGTGCCAGCAGCCCCCCCATCAGTGGAAACACCATATATTTT.

V and J are TRBV11-2 and TRBJ1-3; D gene ambiguous. Trimming left V 6 bases short and J 1 base short, with 7 bases between. The CDR3 spans 13 residues. CDR1 is SGHAT and CDR2 is FQNNGV in the germline V gene. The CDR3 nucleotides read TGTGCCAGCAGTTTATCTTCTGGAAACACCATATATTTT. It translates to CASSLSSGNTIYF.

The rearrangement links TRBV5-1 to TRBJ2-2; either TRBD1 or TRBD2 may supply D (6 bases each). This CDR3 comprises 18 residues. Deletions cut 3 bases from V and 1 base from J, with 19 bases between. Germline CDR1 SGHRS, CDR2 YFSETQ. The CDR3 loop reads CASSSPGAGHLNTGELFF. DNA for the CDR3: TGCGCCAGCAGCTCACCGGGGGCAGGCCACCTGAACACCGGGGAGCTGTTTTTT.

The chain uses TRBV5-1 and TRBJ2-3; TRBD2 agrees at 9 bases. The V and J ends lost 6 bases and 6 bases, in that order; junction bases with no gene match: 8. Germline values: CDR1 SGHRS, CDR2 YFSETQ. This CDR3 spans 14 amino acids. DNA of the CDR3: TGCGCCAGCAACCCTAGCGGGGTTGGGGATACGCAGTATTTT. Amino acids: CASNPSGVGDTQYF.

This chain uses TRBV4-1 with TRBJ2-3; TRBD2 matches 8 bases. CDR3 length equals 18 residues. V shed 2 bases, J shed 9 bases, and the junction held 19 bases outside the gene matches. In germline, CDR1 is MGHRA, CDR2 YSYEKL. DNA for the CDR3: TGCGCCAGCAGCCAAAGGTACCATCAGCGGGGGTCCGTTGAGACGCAGTATTTT. Translated, it gives CASSQRYHQRGSVETQYF.

CDR3 sequence reads: CAWSVSLLDYGYTF. CDR3 in DNA: TGTGCCTGGAGTGTATCCCTCCTGGACTATGGCTACACCTTC. This sequence joins TRBV30 and TRBJ1-2; D is ambiguous. V lost 0 bases and J 3 bases, leaving 11 bases between the germline ends. CDR1 GTSNPN and CDR2 SVGIG come from the germline V gene (reference sequence). The CDR3 is 14 amino acids.

CDR3 amino acids: CASSPKTEANYGYTF. CDR3 sequence (DNA): TGTGCCAGCTCACCCAAGACAGAAGCTAACTATGGCTACACCTTC. V is TRBV18 and J is TRBJ1-2, with a possible D match to TRBD1 (5 bases). CDR1 is KGHSH, CDR2 LQKENI, per germline. The V end was cut by 3 bases, the J end by 0 bases, with 11 bases between. This CDR3 comprises 15 residues. Drawing the rest from reference TRBV18 and TRBJ1-2, the complete variable domain is NAGVMQNPRHLVRRRGQEARLRCSPMKGHSHVYWYRQLPEEGLKFMVYLQKENIIDESGMPKERFSAEFPKEGPSILRIQQVVRGDSAAYFCASSPKTEANYGYTFGSGTRLTVV.